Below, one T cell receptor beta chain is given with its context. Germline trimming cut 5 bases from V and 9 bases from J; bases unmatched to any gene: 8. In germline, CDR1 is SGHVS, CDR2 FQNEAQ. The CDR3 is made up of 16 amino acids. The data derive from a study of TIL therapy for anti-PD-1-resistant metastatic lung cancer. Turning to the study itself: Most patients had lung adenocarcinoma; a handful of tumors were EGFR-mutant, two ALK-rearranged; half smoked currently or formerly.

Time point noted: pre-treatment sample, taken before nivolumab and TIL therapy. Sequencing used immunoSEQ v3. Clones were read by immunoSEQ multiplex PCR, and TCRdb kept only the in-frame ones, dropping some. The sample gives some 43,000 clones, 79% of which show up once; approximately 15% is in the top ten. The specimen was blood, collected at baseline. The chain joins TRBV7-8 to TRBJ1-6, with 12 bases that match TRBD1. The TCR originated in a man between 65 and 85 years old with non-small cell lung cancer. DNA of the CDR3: TGTGCCAGCAGCAACCGGGACAGGGGGCCAACTTCACCCCTCCACTTT. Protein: CASSNRDRGPTSPLHF.